One and the same sample provided the 31 T cell receptor beta chains below, sequenced in a study of blood T cell repertoires in COVID-19. Produced via immunoSEQ multiplex PCR; TCRdb's table is partial and in-frame only. The sample records fewer than 500,000 clones, about nine tenths being singletons. The sample was peripheral blood. The receptors originated from a woman in her twenties or thirties with active or convalescent COVID-19.

The chain recombines TRBV18 with TRBJ1-1; weak D call: TRBD1 (5 bases). V dropped 4 bases and J dropped 8 bases, with 11 bases sitting between them. Germline loops: CDR1 KGHSH, CDR2 LQKENI. This CDR3 is 12 amino acids long. The CDR3 protein is CASSRLGAEAFF. In nucleotides, the CDR3 is TGTGCCAGCTCACGACTTGGGGCGGAAGCTTTCTTT.

V gene TRBV4-2 combines with J gene TRBJ1-1, with D perhaps TRBD1 (5 bases). Germline V gene lookup returns CDR1 LGHNA and CDR2 YNFKEQ. The CDR3 length is 16 residues. Trimming cost V 0 bases and J 5 bases, with 16 bases left between them. CDR3 sequence: CASSQDLAGGGTEAFF. CDR3 DNA sequence: TGTGCCAGCAGCCAAGATTTGGCGGGGGGAGGAACTGAAGCTTTCTTT.

This clone is a singleton in its sample. The genes are TRBV6-5 and TRBJ2-7, with D possibly being TRBD2 (6 bases). The CDR3 runs to 15 residues. Germline V gene sequence: CDR1 MNHEY, CDR2 SVGAGI. Trimming took off 7 bases at V and 4 bases at J, with 20 bases between the two ends. The CDR3 loop is CASTHSTGGLYEQYF. The CDR3 bases are TGTGCCAGCACCCACTCGACTGGGGGGTTGTACGAGCAGTACTTC.

The V gene is TRBV3-1 (or the pseudogene TRBV3-2), the J gene TRBJ2-1; 7 nucleotides match TRBD1. The CDR3 length is 14 residues. The germline CDR1 and CDR2 sequences are LGHDT and YNNKEL (reference sequence). After removal of 7 bases from V and 7 bases from J, the junction contained 10 bases not matched to a gene. The CDR3 DNA is TGTGCCAGCATCGCGCCAGGGGGTACAAATGAGCAGTTCTTC. Its protein product is CASIAPGGTNEQFF.

CDR3 residues: CASSYTQGITYEQYF. CDR3 in DNA: TGTGCCAGCAGCTACACTCAGGGGATAACCTACGAGCAGTACTTC. The chain has TRBV7-9 and TRBJ2-7; possible D gene TRBD1, 6 bases. V lost 4 bases and J lost 2, with 15 bases in between. The CDR3 runs to 15 residues. The V gene's germline CDR1 is SEHNR and CDR2 FQNEAQ (reference sequence).

V usage is TRBV5-5 and J usage is TRBJ2-7; 7 positions agree with TRBD1. The CDR3 sequence is 17 residues long. Germline CDR1 SGHKS, CDR2 YYEKEE (reference sequence). Unmatched junction bases numbered 13, after V lost 2 bases and J lost 2 bases. The CDR3 DNA reads TGTGCCAGCAGCTTCCGGGACAGTCTTTACCTACCCTACGAGCAGTACTTC. Its protein product is CASSFRDSLYLPYEQYF.

The chain has TRBV2 and TRBJ1-2; 7 bases are a match to TRBD1. CDR3 length: 14 residues. Germline trimming cut 1 base from V and 7 bases from J; bases unmatched to any gene: 6. Looked up from germline, CDR1 is SNHLY and CDR2 is FYNNEI. CDR3 sequence: CASSEGQGFAGYTF. CDR3 in DNA: TGTGCCAGCAGTGAAGGACAGGGTTTTGCTGGCTACACCTTC. Drawing the rest from reference TRBV2 and TRBJ1-2, the complete variable domain is EPEVTQTPSHQVTQMGQEVILRCVPISNHLYFYWYRQILGQKVEFLVSFYNNEISEKSEIFDDQFSVERPDGSNFTLKIRSTKLEDSAMYFCASSEGQGFAGYTFGSGTRLTVV.

The chain couples TRBV30 to TRBJ1-2, with D tentatively TRBD1 (5 bases). The germline CDR1 and CDR2 sequences are GTSNPN and SVGIG (reference sequence). V was clipped by 3 bases and J by 6 bases, with 14 bases between them. The CDR3 is made up of 13 amino acids. This CDR3 is CAWREGGADGYTF. CDR3 nucleotide sequence: TGTGCCTGGAGGGAGGGAGGGGCGGATGGCTACACCTTC.

V gene TRBV14 combines with J gene TRBJ2-3; possibly TRBD2 for D (6 bases). The CDR3 length is 14 residues. Germline values: CDR1 SGHDN, CDR2 FVKESK. V was shortened by 0 bases and J by 4 bases, with 8 bases between the two germline ends. The CDR3 region is CASSQERGSDTQYF. CDR3 coding DNA: TGTGCCAGCAGCCAAGAACGGGGGTCAGATACGCAGTATTTT.

The J gene is TRBJ1-1, the V gene TRBV19; D is possibly TRBD1 (6 bases). V shed 5 bases and J shed 3 bases, with 10 bases lying between them. The CDR3 length is 13 residues. Germline CDR1 is LNHDA and CDR2 is SQIVND (reference sequence). The CDR3 DNA reads TGTGCCAGTAGTCAGGGGTCGGACACTGAAGCTTTCTTT. It is translated as CASSQGSDTEAFF.

The chain carries TRBV30 and TRBJ2-3; perhaps TRBD1 as D (7 bases). The CDR3 is 14 residues long. Trimming cost V 2 bases and J 3 bases, with 12 bases left between them. The germline V gene has CDR1 GTSNPN and CDR2 SVGIG (reference sequence). CDR3: CAWSFPGGTDTQYF. CDR3 bases: TGTGCCTGGAGTTTCCCAGGGGGGACAGATACGCAGTATTTT.

V gene TRBV5-4 combines with J gene TRBJ1-2, with D possibly matching TRBD1 (5 bases). The ends were cut back, 5 bases at V and 6 bases at J, with 14 bases in the middle. This CDR3 is 13 amino acids long. Germline CDR1 is SGHNT and CDR2 is YYREEE (reference sequence). The CDR3 coding sequence is TGTGCCAGCAGTTCCTCAGGGATGGATGGCTACACCTTC. This translates into CASSSSGMDGYTF.

Concerning this clone itself: This CDR3 is also generated by other DNA sequences in the sample. The V call is TRBV29-1, the J call TRBJ1-1, with 10 bases lining up with TRBD1. The CDR3 consists of 12 residues. CDR1 is SQVTM, CDR2 ANQGSEA, per germline. V was pared by 6 bases and J by 4 bases, with 2 bases of the junction left unmatched. CDR3 sequence reads: CSVGQGTTEAFF. CDR3 in DNA: TGCAGCGTGGGACAGGGGACCACTGAAGCTTTCTTT. Complete variable domain (other parts from reference TRBV29-1 and TRBJ1-1): SAVISQKPSRDICQRGTSLTIQCQVDSQVTMMFWYRQQPGQSLTLIATANQGSEATYESGFVIDKFPISRPNLTFSTLTVSNMSPEDSSIYLCSVGQGTTEAFFGQGTRLTVV.

This clone was counted a single time. This chain connects TRBV4-1 to TRBJ2-2; 11 nucleotides agree with TRBD1. The germline V gene encodes CDR1 MGHRA and CDR2 YSYEKL. The J segment lost 3 bases and the V segment lost 4 bases, leaving 19 bases of the junction unmatched. There are 21 residues in the CDR3. CDR3 amino acids: CASSPLWGWTGGASDTGELFF. In DNA form, the CDR3 reads TGCGCCAGCAGCCCCTTGTGGGGCTGGACAGGGGGCGCTTCGGACACCGGGGAGCTGTTTTTT.

This chain joins TRBV9 and TRBJ1-1, with TRBD1 as a possible D gene (5 bases). CDR3 length equals 15 residues. The V end was cut by 2 bases, the J end by 6 bases, with 17 bases between. CDR1 is SGDLS and CDR2 is YYNGEE in the germline V gene. The CDR3 sequence is CASSVIGREGAEAFF. The CDR3 DNA reads TGTGCCAGCAGCGTGATTGGGCGAGAAGGGGCTGAAGCTTTCTTT.

This clone has more than one count but fewer than ten. The chain couples TRBV29-1 to TRBJ1-1; D remains unclear. Trimming took off 3 bases at V and 6 bases at J, with 8 bases between the two ends. The CDR3 is 11 residues long. The germline gives CDR1 SQVTM, CDR2 ANQGSEA. Here the CDR3 reads CSVDSRAEAFF. CDR3 nucleotide sequence: TGCAGCGTTGATTCGAGGGCTGAAGCTTTCTTT.

The chain joins TRBV15 to TRBJ1-1; D uncertain. Between the trimmed V and J ends, which lost 0 bases and 5 bases, there was a span of 7 bases. The germline V gene encodes CDR1 LNHNV and CDR2 YYDKDF (reference sequence). This CDR3 has 13 residues. This CDR3 reads CATSRDHGTEAFF. The CDR3 bases are TGTGCCACCAGCAGAGATCACGGGACTGAAGCTTTCTTT. Based on the CDR3 plus reference TRBV15 and TRBJ1-1, the full variable domain is DAMVIQNPRYQVTQFGKPVTLSCSQTLNHNVMYWYQQKSSQAPKLLFHYYDKDFNNEADTPDNFQSRRPNTSFCFLDIRSPGLGDTAMYLCATSRDHGTEAFFGQGTRLTVV.

The rearrangement links TRBV14 to TRBJ1-2; the D is unclear. This CDR3 has 15 residues. Trimming cost V 1 base and J 2 bases, with 11 bases left between them. Germline V lookup: CDR1 SGHDN, CDR2 FVKESK. CDR3 coding DNA: TGTGCCAGCAGCCAAGTATCCAGGTTGAACTATGGCTACACCTTC. This encodes CASSQVSRLNYGYTF.

V is TRBV29-1 and J is TRBJ1-2; 9 nucleotides agree with TRBD1. V lost 5 bases and J lost 5; bases outside the gene matches: 6. Germline V lookup: CDR1 SQVTM, CDR2 ANQGSEA. The CDR3 sequence is 13 residues long. Written as DNA, the CDR3 is TGCAGCGTTATCCGGGACAGGGTGTATGGCTACACCTTC. It encodes CSVIRDRVYGYTF. Complete variable domain (other parts from reference TRBV29-1 and TRBJ1-2): SAVISQKPSRDICQRGTSLTIQCQVDSQVTMMFWYRQQPGQSLTLIATANQGSEATYESGFVIDKFPISRPNLTFSTLTVSNMSPEDSSIYLCSVIRDRVYGYTFGSGTRLTVV.

V usage is TRBV7-8 and J usage is TRBJ2-5, with 8 nucleotides matching TRBD1. CDR1 SGHVS and CDR2 FQNEAQ come from the germline V gene. This CDR3 is built from 15 residues. V was pared by 8 bases and J by 5 bases, with 13 bases of the junction left unmatched. The CDR3 DNA follows: TGTGCCAGCGCCGACCAGGGGGCGCTTGGGGAGACCCAGTACTTC. It specifies CASADQGALGETQYF.

V is TRBV5-6 and J is TRBJ2-1; tentative D call: TRBD2 (6 bases). V was clipped by 6 bases and J by 0 bases, with 10 bases between them. This CDR3 comprises 14 residues. From germline, CDR1 is SGHDT and CDR2 YYEEEE. CDR3: CASTGRSSYNEQFF. The CDR3 nucleotides are TGTGCCAGCACGGGGAGGAGCTCCTACAATGAGCAGTTCTTC.

DNA of the CDR3: TGCGCCAGCAGCCCCCACCAGGCTAGCGGGGGCTCCGTGCAGTACTTC. This encodes CASSPHQASGGSVQYF. The gene calls are TRBV5-1 and TRBJ2-7; 10 bases agree with TRBD2. V lost 4 bases, J lost 9 bases, and 16 bases stayed unmatched. This CDR3 spans 16 amino acids. Germline lookup yields CDR1 SGHRS and CDR2 YFSETQ. Using reference TRBV5-1 and TRBJ2-7 for the parts outside the CDR3, the full variable domain is KAGVTQTPRYLIKTRGQQVTLSCSPISGHRSVSWYQQTPGQGLQFLFEYFSETQRNKGNFPGRFSGRQFSNSRSEMNVSTLELGDSALYLCASSPHQASGGSVQYFGPGTRLTVT.

As DNA, the CDR3 is TGTGCCAGCAGTGAAAGTAGTAACTATGGCTACACCTTC. It encodes CASSESSNYGYTF. The rearrangement joins TRBV6-1 to TRBJ1-2; D is ambiguous. Germline V gene data show CDR1 as MNHNS and CDR2 as SASEGT. V was trimmed by 2 bases and J by 1 base, leaving 5 bases between them. This CDR3 contains 13 residues.

The gene calls are TRBV7-2 and TRBJ2-7; 11 bases align to TRBD1. Losses at the gene ends were 6 bases for V and 4 bases for J; bases not matched to a gene: 8. The V gene's germline CDR1 is SGHTA and CDR2 FQGNSA. The CDR3 sequence is 15 residues long. CDR3 sequence (DNA): TGTGCCAGCAGTCCCGGACAGGGGGCTTGGTACGAGCAGTACTTC. Amino acids: CASSPGQGAWYEQYF.

The V call is TRBV19, the J call TRBJ2-1, with 12 bases that match TRBD2. The ends lost 3 bases at V and 4 bases at J; junction bases unmatched: 1. The CDR3 loop spans 15 amino acids. The germline V gene has CDR1 LNHDA and CDR2 SQIVND (reference sequence). This CDR3 is CASSMTSGGYNEQFF. The CDR3 region has the DNA TGTGCCAGTAGTATGACTAGCGGGGGATACAATGAGCAGTTCTTC.

The V call is TRBV10-2, the J call TRBJ1-2, with a weak D call TRBD1 (5 bases). The length of the CDR3 is 14 residues. The V end lost 4 bases, the J end lost 1 base, and 10 bases lay between the germline ends. Germline V gene data show CDR1 as WSHSY and CDR2 as SAAADI. CDR3 nucleotides: TGCGCCAGCAGTGCCGGGACTCATAACTATGGCTACACCTTC. It translates to CASSAGTHNYGYTF.

The gene calls are TRBV5-1 and TRBJ2-5, with 8 positions matching TRBD1. Germline CDR1 reads SGHRS; CDR2 reads YFSETQ. The CDR3 is made up of 15 amino acids. Trimming at V came to 3 bases and at J to 1 base, leaving 5 bases not matched to a gene. In DNA form, the CDR3 reads TGCGCCAGCAGCTCCACGACAGGGGTCCAAGAGACCCAGTACTTC. Translation gives CASSSTTGVQETQYF.

J is TRBJ2-5 and V is TRBV9, with TRBD2 matching 12 bases. The trim removed 4 bases at V and 3 bases at J, leaving 10 bases unmatched. The CDR3 covers 17 residues. Germline loops: CDR1 SGDLS, CDR2 YYNGEE. CDR3 sequence: CASSPPSLAGGEETQYF. The CDR3 DNA reads TGTGCCAGCAGCCCCCCTTCCCTAGCGGGAGGGGAAGAGACCCAGTACTTC.

V usage is TRBV7-9 and J usage is TRBJ1-1; D might be TRBD1 (5 bases). The CDR3 is 13 amino acids. Germline-derived CDR1 and CDR2 are SEHNR and FQNEAQ (reference sequence). With 5 bases removed from V and 5 bases from J, the gap between germline ends came to 12 bases. Written as DNA, the CDR3 is TGTGCCAGCAGCGGCCGGGGGTGGACTGAAGCTTTCTTT. Residues: CASSGRGWTEAFF.

This clone came up once. The chain employs TRBV4-2 and TRBJ2-3, with TRBD2 matching 11 bases. Germline CDR1 and CDR2: LGHNA and YNFKEQ. The CDR3 extends over 16 amino acids. Unmatched junction bases numbered 5, after V lost 4 bases and J lost 2 bases. Here the CDR3 reads CASSRTSGGYTDTQYF. The CDR3 DNA reads TGTGCCAGCAGCCGAACTAGCGGGGGCTACACAGATACGCAGTATTTT.

This clone was observed a handful of times. The V gene is TRBV6-5, the J gene TRBJ1-1; D is uncertain. The V gene's germline CDR1 is MNHEY and CDR2 SVGAGI. V was clipped by 8 bases and J by 1 base, with 17 bases between them. This CDR3 has 15 amino acids. CDR3 sequence: CASGPALGGNTEAFF. CDR3 bases: TGTGCCAGCGGGCCCGCACTCGGTGGGAACACTGAAGCTTTCTTT.